One sample yielded the 18 T cell receptor beta chains listed below, sequenced in a study of neurological immune-mediated disorders. TCRdb analysed the 5' RACE reads with MiXCR anew, one entry per CDR3 protein. The top ten clones hold approximately 2.1% of a sample with about 46,000 distinct CDR3 sequences, 1.9% of them seen once. Sequencing used PBMCs. These receptors originate from a woman in her thirties or forties with multiple sclerosis.

In its sample, this clonotype was seen many times. The gene calls are TRBV27 and TRBJ1-5, with D maybe TRBD1 (5 bases). Germline V gives CDR1 MNHEY, CDR2 SMNVEV (reference sequence). V was cut by 2 bases and J by 6 bases, with 11 bases left in between. The CDR3 sequence is 14 residues long. CDR3 residues: CASSLGAGSQPQHF. In DNA form, the CDR3 reads TGTGCCAGCAGTTTAGGGGCAGGTTCTCAGCCCCAGCATTTT.

This clonotype was counted at least ten times. The chain uses TRBV20-1 and TRBJ2-7; 8 bases line up with TRBD1. This CDR3 has 16 amino acids. The V and J ends lost 5 bases and 6 bases, in that order; junction bases with no gene match: 18. CDR1 is DFQATT and CDR2 is SNEGSKA in the germline V gene (reference sequence). The CDR3 reads CSAGRNWDRTFREQYF. As DNA, the CDR3 is TGCAGTGCTGGAAGGAATTGGGACAGGACGTTCCGCGAGCAGTACTTC.

This clonotype was picked up many times. The chain uses TRBV5-1 and TRBJ1-1, with D maybe TRBD1 (6 bases). The ends were cut back, 4 bases at V and 2 bases at J, with 12 bases in the middle. CDR1 SGHRS and CDR2 YFSETQ come from the germline V gene. CDR3 size: 14 residues. The CDR3 region has the DNA TGCGCCAGCAGCACTAGCAGGGGAAACACTGAAGCTTTCTTT. Protein: CASSTSRGNTEAFF.

This clonotype came up many times. The V call is TRBV4-1, the J call TRBJ2-7; TRBD2 aligns across 7 bases. Trimming at V came to 5 bases and at J to 6 bases, leaving 10 bases not matched to a gene. Germline V CDR1 and CDR2: MGHRA, YSYEKL. The CDR3 loop spans 14 amino acids. The CDR3 sequence is CASSEAAGVSEQYF. The CDR3, as DNA: TGCGCCAGCAGCGAAGCTGCGGGGGTCAGCGAGCAGTACTTC.

This clonotype was seen many times. V usage is TRBV12-3 or TRBV12-4 and J usage is TRBJ1-1; weak D call: TRBD1 (5 bases). CDR3 length: 14 amino acids. V lost 6 bases and J lost 5, with 16 bases in between. The DNA of the CDR3 is TGTGCCAGCAGCATCCAGGGCCCGGGGACTGAAGCTTTCTTT. Translated: CASSIQGPGTEAFF.

At least ten counts were recorded for this clonotype. This chain links TRBV30 with TRBJ2-1, with 7 bases that match TRBD1. The CDR3 runs 15 residues. V shed 4 bases and J 0 bases; nucleotides not matched to a gene: 6. The germline gives CDR1 GTSNPN, CDR2 SVGIG (reference sequence). For the CDR3, the DNA is TGTGCCTGGAACAGGGGACAGAGCTCCTACAATGAGCAGTTCTTC. The encoded protein is CAWNRGQSSYNEQFF.

Ten or more counts support this clonotype. The CDR3 is CASSSGNVVGGEKLFF. In DNA, the CDR3 is TGCGCCAGCAGCTCTGGGAACGTAGTGGGCGGTGAAAAACTGTTTTTT. The rearrangement uses TRBV5-1 and TRBJ1-4; D gene ambiguous. The V end was cut by 3 bases, the J end by 7 bases, with 19 bases between. The V gene's germline CDR1 is SGHRS and CDR2 YFSETQ. The CDR3 extends over 16 amino acids.

This clonotype was seen ten or more times. The V gene is TRBV9, the J gene TRBJ1-1, with TRBD1 matching 10 bases. J lost 1 base, V lost 0 bases, and 3 bases had no gene match. The CDR3 covers 16 residues. Germline assignment: CDR1 SGDLS and CDR2 YYNGEE. The DNA for the CDR3 is TGTGCCAGCAGCGTAGGACAGGGGGCGCGGAACACTGAAGCTTTCTTT. Protein product: CASSVGQGARNTEAFF. Supplemented by reference TRBV9 and TRBJ1-1, the full variable domain reads DSGVTQTPKHLITATGQRVTLRCSPRSGDLSVYWYQQSLDQGLQFLIQYYNGEERAKGNILERFSAQQFPDLHSELNLSSLELGDSALYFCASSVGQGARNTEAFFGQGTRLTVV.

There are many counts of this clonotype. V and J are TRBV7-9 and TRBJ1-1, with TRBD1 identical over 7 bases. The CDR3 runs to 13 residues. V was pared by 5 bases and J by 4 bases, with 4 bases of the junction left unmatched. Germline assignment: CDR1 SEHNR and CDR2 FQNEAQ (reference sequence). The CDR3 region has the DNA TGTGCCAGCAGCGCCTCAGGGGGCACTGAAGCTTTCTTT. Amino acids: CASSASGGTEAFF.

This clonotype was recorded at least ten times. The J gene is TRBJ2-3, the V gene TRBV20-1; TRBD2 is a possible D gene (6 bases). Germline V gene sequence: CDR1 DFQATT, CDR2 SNEGSKA (reference sequence). V lost 4 bases and J lost 4, with 15 bases in between. The CDR3 covers 14 residues. The CDR3 here is CSANPGGGPDTQYF. In DNA form, the CDR3 reads TGCAGTGCTAACCCCGGGGGAGGCCCAGATACGCAGTATTTT.

This clonotype came up many times. This chain joins TRBV7-2 and TRBJ2-1, with D possibly matching TRBD2 (6 bases). V was pared by 5 bases and J by 4 bases, with 9 bases between. Germline-derived CDR1 and CDR2 are SGHTA and FQGNSA. The CDR3 extends over 13 amino acids. For the CDR3, the DNA is TGTGCCAGCAGCCTGGACTATTACAATGAGCAGTTCTTC. Protein sequence: CASSLDYYNEQFF. The full variable domain, rest sourced from reference TRBV7-2 and TRBJ2-1, is GAGVSQSPSNKVTEKGKDVELRCDPISGHTALYWYRQSLGQGLEFLIYFQGNSAPDKSGLPSDRFSAERTGGSVSTLTIQRTQQEDSAVYLCASSLDYYNEQFFGPGTRLTVL.

At least ten counts were recorded for this clonotype. V gene TRBV6-1 combines with J gene TRBJ1-1; no firm D call. The germline V and J ends were trimmed by 2 bases and 0 bases, with 10 bases remaining between them. This CDR3 contains 15 residues. Germline lookup yields CDR1 MNHNS and CDR2 SASEGT. Here the CDR3 DNA reads TGTGCCAGCAGTGAATATGCAGACCTGAACACTGAAGCTTTCTTT. Its translation: CASSEYADLNTEAFF.

This clonotype has a count of ten or more. This sequence joins TRBV5-1 and TRBJ1-6, with 7 nucleotides matching TRBD1. Trimming cost V 0 bases and J 6 bases; bases outside gene matches: 6. CDR1 and CDR2 (germline): SGHRS, YFSETQ. This CDR3 has 16 residues. DNA for the CDR3: TGCGCCAGCAGCTTGGCCGCAGGGGGAACTAATTCACCCCTCCACTTT. This gives the protein CASSLAAGGTNSPLHF.

Ten or more counts support this clonotype. This sequence joins TRBV7-2 and TRBJ1-5; D is unresolved. V was cut by 1 base and J by 5 bases, with 3 bases left in between. Germline CDR1 reads SGHTA; CDR2 reads FQGNSA. The CDR3 extends over 12 amino acids. The CDR3 DNA sequence: TGTGCCAGCAGCTTAGAAGATCAGCCCCAGCATTTT. This gives the protein CASSLEDQPQHF.

This clonotype was counted many times. The chain carries TRBV5-1 and TRBJ1-1; perhaps TRBD1 as D (6 bases). CDR3 length: 19 amino acids. V was trimmed by 0 bases and J by 0 bases, leaving 21 bases between them. The germline gives CDR1 SGHRS, CDR2 YFSETQ. CDR3 in DNA: TGCGCCAGCAGCTTGGCCGGGAGGTTGCAGGGGTTAATGAACACTGAAGCTTTCTTT. Translated: CASSLAGRLQGLMNTEAFF. Full variable domain (outside the CDR3, taken from reference TRBV5-1 and TRBJ1-1): KAGVTQTPRYLIKTRGQQVTLSCSPISGHRSVSWYQQTPGQGLQFLFEYFSETQRNKGNFPGRFSGRQFSNSRSEMNVSTLELGDSALYLCASSLAGRLQGLMNTEAFFGQGTRLTVV.

The gene calls are TRBV20-1 and TRBJ2-7; D unclear. This CDR3 is 12 amino acids long. The V end lost 5 bases, the J end lost 3 bases, and 11 bases lay between the germline ends. CDR1 and CDR2 from the germline V gene are DFQATT and SNEGSKA (reference sequence). Here the CDR3 DNA reads TGCAGTGCTGGCCCCGGAGACTACGAGCAGTACTTC. Protein sequence: CSAGPGDYEQYF.

In this sample, this clonotype turned up many times. CDR3 DNA sequence: TGTGCCAGCAGCTTGGTGGGACGGCTAGCACCCGATACGCAGTATTTT. Protein: CASSLVGRLAPDTQYF. V usage is TRBV5-6 and J usage is TRBJ2-3; D may correspond to TRBD1 or TRBD2 (5 bases each). The V gene's germline CDR1 is SGHDT and CDR2 YYEEEE. Trimming stripped 0 bases from V and 6 bases from J, with 17 bases between. The length of the CDR3 is 16 residues.

Many counts were recorded for this clonotype. The V gene is TRBV7-8, the J gene TRBJ2-1; 7 bases agree with TRBD2. V shed 1 base and J 0 bases; nucleotides not matched to a gene: 0. CDR3 length equals 15 residues. Germline lookup yields CDR1 SGHVS and CDR2 FQNEAQ. The DNA for the CDR3 is TGTGCCAGCAGCTTAGGGACTAGCTCCTACAATGAGCAGTTCTTC. It specifies CASSLGTSSYNEQFF.